This is a list of T cell receptor beta chains from one sample in a study of blood T cell repertoires in COVID-19. TCRdb's copy holds only in-frame clones and misses some; the assay was immunoSEQ multiplex PCR. The sample yields about 83,000 clones, more than 60% seen once. The sample was peripheral blood. All receptors come from a woman at least 80 years old with active or convalescent COVID-19. CDR3s include the opening cysteine and the closing phenylalanine or tryptophan. The order of the fields is D gene, J gene, V gene, CDR3 protein. D genes are given only for firm matches.

NA	TRBJ1-1	TRBV7-3	CASSLTGGGTEAFF
NA	TRBJ2-6	TRBV7-2	CASSFYGANVLTF
TRBD2	TRBJ2-3	TRBV29-1	CSMGRGADTQYF
NA	TRBJ2-6	TRBV15	CATSRDRGDVLTF
TRBD2	TRBJ2-1	TRBV5-1	CASKRALAGGYSYNEQFF
TRBD1	TRBJ2-7	TRBV2	CASSLRDRAYEQYF
TRBD1	TRBJ1-2	TRBV29-1	CSVGGGRGLGANYGYTF
TRBD1	TRBJ1-2	TRBV7-8	CASSLAGTGGNGYTF
NA	TRBJ1-6	TRBV9	CASSVDERSSYNSPLHF
TRBD2	TRBJ2-2	TRBV30	CAWSMGLAGIGELFF
NA	TRBJ2-5	TRBV4-1	CASSQDPGVRYF
TRBD2	TRBJ2-4	TRBV6-1	CASSEGRAPSGVTKNIQYF
NA	TRBJ2-2	TRBV5-1	CASSLEGGGRELFF
TRBD1	TRBJ1-2	TRBV6-4	CASSQEGAGGYGYTF
TRBD2	TRBJ2-2	TRBV5-4	CASSLLERGTGELFF
NA	TRBJ2-2	TRBV28	CASSWTDNTGELFF
NA	TRBJ2-2	TRBV2	CATGVGPNTGELFF
NA	TRBJ2-7	TRBV28	CASSLFIAGTYEQYF
NA	TRBJ2-3	TRBV4-1	CASSQEWGSSTDTQYF
TRBD1	TRBJ1-4	TRBV2	CASELGQGGEKLFF
TRBD1	TRBJ1-2	TRBV9	CASSGKVDRGSFGSYGYTF
NA	TRBJ2-7	TRBV6-2/TRBV6-3	CASSQGMGYEQYF